This TCR beta chain came from a study of shared clonotypes between healthy human individuals. This clone showed up just once. The CDR3 loop spans 16 amino acids. Under the authors' procedure: Filtering differed since immunoSEQ provided only junctions, with no quality scores. Method: immunoSEQ multiplex PCR; TCRdb's copy keeps in-frame clones and lacks some. That table furnishes V, J and clone size, whereas the DNA furnished D and trimming. The top ten clones hold roughly 0.13% of a sample with roughly 2 million clones, about 94% of them seen once. The chain has TRBV21-1 and TRBJ1-2. TRBV21-1 is flagged as a pseudogene. The clonotype comes from a man aged 18 to 30 in good health. Specimen: naive CD4+ T cells sorted from blood. Described subset: CD45RA+ positively selected. In DNA, the CDR3 is TGTGCCAGCAGCTCGCCCCCGACAGGGAGGGTCTATGGCTACACCTTC. This sequence encodes CASSSPPTGRVYGYTF.